One sample yielded the 7 T cell receptor beta chains listed below, sequenced in a study of monozygotic twins with inflammatory bowel disease. TCRdb reprocessed the 5' RACE reads, with one entry per CDR3 protein and no DNA. This sample contains about 440,000 distinct CDR3 sequences. Sequenced input: blood. The receptors stem from a human donor with ulcerative colitis or Crohn's disease, or a healthy co-twin of an affected twin (not recorded which).

This chain links TRBV12-3 or TRBV12-4 with TRBJ2-7; checking the TCRdb D call of TRBD1 is not possible without DNA. The CDR3 contains 14 residues. The CDR3 here is CASSVTGLSYEQYF.

J is TRBJ2-1 and V is TRBV12-3 or TRBV12-4; TCRdb's D call, TRBD2, is unchecked because there is no DNA. CDR3 size: 12 residues. The CDR3 protein is CASSSSWGEQFF.

V and J are TRBV27 and TRBJ1-2; TCRdb's D call of TRBD1 is untestable without DNA. The germline V gene has CDR1 MNHEY and CDR2 SMNVEV (reference sequence). This CDR3 spans 14 amino acids. The chain's CDR3 is CASSLGQGYYGYTF.

This CDR3 reads CASRGTSGGHQETQNF. The chain employs TRBV7-4 and TRBJ2-5; without DNA, the TCRdb call of TRBD2 cannot be checked. CDR1 is SGHVT, CDR2 SQSDAQ, per germline. The CDR3 totals 16 residues. Using reference TRBV7-4 and TRBJ2-5 for the parts outside the CDR3, the full variable domain is GAGVSQSPRYKVAKRGRDVALRCDSISGHVTLYWYRQTLGQGSEVLTYSQSDAQRDKSGRPSGRFSAERPERSVSTLKIQRTEQGDSAVYLCASRGTSGGHQETQNFGPGTRLLVL.

The chain uses TRBV5-1 and TRBJ1-1. The length of the CDR3 is 14 residues. Germline CDR1 SGHRS, CDR2 YFSETQ. CDR3 sequence: CASSLTASNTEAFF.

The chain has TRBV16 and TRBJ2-1; the D gene TCRdb calls, TRBD1, cannot be checked with no DNA. The germline gives CDR1 KGHSY, CDR2 FQNENV. The CDR3 is 16 residues long. The CDR3: CASSQWQGYTPNEQFF.

The chain combines TRBV5-1 with TRBJ2-1; TCRdb's D call of TRBD1 is untestable without DNA. CDR3 length: 15 amino acids. Germline V gene sequence: CDR1 SGHRS, CDR2 YFSETQ. The CDR3 loop reads CASDPGQKNVGEQFF.